Following are 18 T cell receptor beta chains from one sample sequenced in a study of cytomegalovirus exposure and HLA in healthy donors. 13 Jbeta primers and 60 Vbeta primers were used for the PCR. Method: immunoSEQ multiplex PCR; TCRdb's copy keeps in-frame clones and lacks some. Of 160,000 or so clones in the sample, 84% were seen once. Sequenced material: PBMCs. These receptor sequences come from a man aged 25-45 years in good health and CMV-seronegative.

This rearrangement joins TRBV5-6 to TRBJ2-6, with D perhaps matching TRBD2 (5 bases). Between the trimmed V and J ends, which lost 2 bases and 4 bases, there was a span of 19 bases. This CDR3 region has 18 residues. Germline-derived CDR1 and CDR2 are SGHDT and YYEEEE. For the CDR3, the DNA is TGTGCCAGCAGCTTAAGTGGACCGGGAATCTCGGGGGCCAACGTCCTGACTTTC. Its translation is CASSLSGPGISGANVLTF.

This clone was observed a handful of times. The gene calls are TRBV6-4 and TRBJ1-1; tentative D call: TRBD1 (5 bases). Between the trimmed V and J ends, which lost 0 bases and 3 bases, there was a span of 11 bases. CDR3 size: 15 residues. Germline CDR1 is MRHNA and CDR2 is SNTAGT. CDR3 nucleotide sequence: TGTGCCAGCAGTGACTCCCAGGGTGGCGACACTGAAGCTTTCTTT. Amino acid sequence: CASSDSQGGDTEAFF.

The table lists this clone with a count of one. The chain employs TRBV5-4 and TRBJ2-5, with TRBD1 as a possible D gene (6 bases). Germline V gene sequence: CDR1 SGHNT, CDR2 YYREEE (reference sequence). CDR3 length: 15 amino acids. Trimming took 4 bases from V and 2 from J, leaving 15 bases between them. The CDR3, as DNA: TGTGCCAGCAGCCATAAAAAACAGGGTCAAGAGACCCAGTACTTC. Translated: CASSHKKQGQETQYF.

J is TRBJ2-1 and V is TRBV29-1; 10 nucleotides agree with TRBD1. This CDR3 has 13 residues. Per the germline V gene, CDR1 is SQVTM and CDR2 is ANQGSEA. Losses at the gene ends were 7 bases for V and 2 bases for J; bases not matched to a gene: 2. The CDR3 is CSGDRGPYNEQFF. The DNA for the CDR3 is TGCAGCGGGGACAGGGGCCCCTACAATGAGCAGTTCTTC.

This clone has just one count. The J gene is TRBJ1-1, the V gene TRBV9; TRBD1 matches at 7 bases. V was clipped by 1 base and J by 5 bases; unmatched bases: 5. Per the germline V gene, CDR1 is SGDLS and CDR2 is YYNGEE. This CDR3 contains 14 residues. The CDR3 nucleotides are TGTGCCAGCAGCGTAAACAGGGGCGGTACTGAAGCTTTCTTT. Translating gives CASSVNRGGTEAFF.

Only one count was recorded for this clone. The genes are TRBV4-3 and TRBJ2-1; TRBD2 aligns across 10 bases. The CDR3 has 15 residues. Losses at the gene ends were 1 base for V and 4 bases for J; bases not matched to a gene: 1. The germline CDR1 and CDR2 sequences are LGHNA and YSLEER. The CDR3 is CASSQVTSGYNEQFF. In nucleotides, the CDR3 is TGCGCCAGCAGCCAAGTGACTAGCGGGTACAATGAGCAGTTCTTC.

The chain couples TRBV27 to TRBJ2-7, with D possibly being TRBD2 (6 bases). Germline V lookup: CDR1 MNHEY, CDR2 SMNVEV (reference sequence). CDR3 length: 13 amino acids. The V end was cut by 9 bases, the J end by 5 bases, with 17 bases between. CDR3 coding DNA: TGTGCCAGTCGGTTCGGGGGTGTGGACGAGCAGTACTTC. Translation gives CASRFGGVDEQYF.

CDR3 in amino acids: CASSPRRRNEQYF. The CDR3 DNA sequence: TGTGCCAGCAGCCCGCGGAGACGGAACGAGCAGTACTTC. V gene TRBV7-9 combines with J gene TRBJ2-5; D remains ambiguous. The DNA end lines up better with TRBJ2-7; the J call may be wrong. Germline loops: CDR1 SEHNR, CDR2 FQNEAQ (reference sequence). The CDR3 has 13 amino acids.

This clone was seen a single time. V usage is TRBV10-3 and J usage is TRBJ2-7; 7 positions agree with TRBD2. CDR3 size: 16 residues. V lost 2 bases and J lost 1; bases outside the gene matches: 8. CDR1 is ENHRY and CDR2 is SYGVKD in the germline V gene. CDR3 amino acids: CAISEGKREISYEQYF. Here the CDR3 DNA reads TGTGCCATCAGTGAGGGCAAGCGGGAAATTTCCTACGAGCAGTACTTC.

J is TRBJ1-1 and V is TRBV25-1, with D maybe TRBD1 (6 bases). V lost 2 bases to trimming and J lost 4 bases, with 8 bases between them. Germline CDR1 and CDR2: MGHDK and SYGVNS. This CDR3 is built from 13 residues. The CDR3 is CASSEQGFTEAFF. In DNA, the CDR3 is TGTGCCAGCAGTGAACAGGGGTTCACTGAAGCTTTCTTT.

This clone came up once. CDR3 sequence (DNA): TGTGCCAGCAGCGGGAGATTCTACGAGCAGTACTTC. Residues: CASSGRFYEQYF. The chain combines TRBV6-6 with TRBJ2-7, with a weak D call TRBD2 (6 bases). Per germline, CDR1 MNHNY and CDR2 SVGAGI (reference sequence). Trimming took 6 bases from V and 3 from J, leaving 9 bases between them. The CDR3 runs to 12 residues.

The genes are TRBV5-1 and TRBJ1-3; D is possibly TRBD1 (6 bases). V gave up 0 bases and J gave up 3 bases, with 7 bases separating them. CDR1 is SGHRS, CDR2 YFSETQ, per germline. This CDR3 region has 14 residues. The CDR3 nucleotides are TGCGCCAGCAGCTTGGCAGGGGTTGGAAACACCATATATTTT. This encodes CASSLAGVGNTIYF.

The V gene is TRBV27, the J gene TRBJ1-5; D may be TRBD1 (5 bases). This CDR3 has 19 amino acids. The germline V and J ends were trimmed by 5 bases and 0 bases, with 23 bases remaining between them. The germline V gene encodes CDR1 MNHEY and CDR2 SMNVEV (reference sequence). DNA for the CDR3: TGTGCCAGCAGTAGGACCCAACCTCGGGGGTTTGATAGCAATCAGCCCCAGCATTTT. Translation gives CASSRTQPRGFDSNQPQHF.

The V gene is TRBV2, the J gene TRBJ2-1; 13 nucleotides agree with TRBD2. After removal of 5 bases from V and 6 bases from J, the junction contained 4 bases not matched to a gene. CDR3 length: 15 residues. Germline assignment: CDR1 SNHLY and CDR2 FYNNEI. CDR3 in amino acids: CASSPTSGRANEQFF. As DNA, the CDR3 is TGTGCCAGCAGTCCTACTAGCGGGAGGGCCAATGAGCAGTTCTTC.

The chain combines TRBV5-6 with TRBJ1-6; 7 positions agree with TRBD1. This CDR3 contains 17 residues. CDR1 is SGHDT and CDR2 is YYEEEE in the germline V gene. The trim removed 4 bases at V and 3 bases at J, leaving 10 bases unmatched. In nucleotides, the CDR3 is TGTGCCAGCAGCCATTTCGTACAGGGGTACTATAATTCACCCCTCCACTTT. Its protein is CASSHFVQGYYNSPLHF.

This clone appeared once. The V and J genes are TRBV29-1 and TRBJ2-7; a possible D gene is TRBD1 (5 bases). V was pared by 7 bases and J by 1 base, with 17 bases between. This CDR3 region has 14 residues. The germline CDR1 and CDR2 sequences are SQVTM and ANQGSEA. This chain's CDR3 is CSATPGLGSYEQYF. CDR3 DNA: TGCAGCGCGACTCCAGGGCTTGGGTCCTACGAGCAGTACTTC.

This chain joins TRBV7-3 and TRBJ2-2; 8 bases line up with TRBD1. V shed 2 bases, J shed 4 bases, and the junction held 6 bases outside the gene matches. Germline CDR1 and CDR2: SGHTA and FQGTGA. The CDR3 consists of 16 residues. For the CDR3, the DNA is TGTGCCAGCAGCTTACACGGACAGGGCGGCACCGGGGAGCTGTTTTTT. Translated, it gives CASSLHGQGGTGELFF.

J is TRBJ2-3 and V is TRBV19; 11 bases are a match to TRBD2. CDR1 and CDR2 from the germline V gene are LNHDA and SQIVND (reference sequence). The trim removed 4 bases at V and 4 bases at J, leaving 4 bases unmatched. This CDR3 has 15 amino acids. CDR3 protein: CASSRTGLAADTQYF. The CDR3 DNA reads TGTGCCAGTAGTAGGACGGGACTAGCGGCAGATACGCAGTATTTT. The whole variable domain, filled in from reference TRBV19 and TRBJ2-3, reads DGGITQSPKYLFRKEGQNVTLSCEQNLNHDAMYWYRQDPGQGLRLIYYSQIVNDFQKGDIAEGYSVSREKKESFPLTVTSAQKNPTAFYLCASSRTGLAADTQYFGPGTRLTVL.